This T cell receptor beta chain was captured in a study of cytomegalovirus exposure and HLA in healthy donors. Looking at the study overall: An analysis done earlier identified 90 million to 120 million unique TCR beta sequences from around 180 million T cells.

It was with 60 Vbeta and 13 Jbeta primers that the PCR ran. Clones were read by immunoSEQ multiplex PCR, and TCRdb kept only the in-frame ones, dropping some. The sample has some 51,000 clones, roughly 71% seen once. Germline V gene lookup returns CDR1 SGHTA and CDR2 FQGNSA. The CDR3 is 17 residues long. V trimming: 1 base; J trimming: 1 base; junction bases outside the gene matches: 5. At collection, donors were nominally healthy, but unrecorded immune exposures were probable. Whole-study findings and limits: Many donors shared some public TCRs, even though most TCR sequences were rare.

To note about this clone: Its specificity is unknown.

The clonotype comes from a man aged 35-49 years in good health and CMV-seropositive. Source material: PBMCs. The rearrangement links TRBV7-2 to TRBJ1-5; 9 nucleotides match TRBD1. The CDR3, as DNA: TGTGCCAGCAGCTTAGGGACAGGGGTTATGAGCAATCAGCCCCAGCATTTT. Translation: CASSLGTGVMSNQPQHF.